The present TCR beta chain was sequenced within a study of Graves' ophthalmopathy and Graves' hyperthyroidism. On the study more broadly: The term stable hyperthyroidism indicated an absence of ophthalmopathy within 18 months of follow-up. Notes on the study in general: Classification of ophthalmopathy versus stable hyperthyroidism by a 13-signature model yielded roughly 86% sensitivity and around 77% specificity. The model's prediction of ophthalmopathy progression had 70.59% sensitivity and around 78% specificity.

At least ten counts were recorded for this clonotype. As yet, its antigen is unknown. Germline CDR1 reads SGHDT; CDR2 reads YYEEEE. With 4 bases removed from V and 5 bases from J, the gap between germline ends came to 10 bases. The CDR3 is made up of 12 amino acids. The authors amplified TCR beta CDR3 regions from RNA transcripts. HTBI primers were used in a first-round RT-PCR, which preceded a second-round multiplex PCR. From the multiplex PCR reads, TCRdb called clonotypes with MiXCR, one entry per CDR3 protein. The sample shows some 1.1 million distinct CDR3 sequences, less than 45% of them seen only once. The diagnostic workup employed clinical symptoms, serum thyroxine, TRAb, thyroid ultrasound and orbital computed tomography.

The receptor was isolated from an adult man with Graves' hyperthyroidism. Input material: peripheral blood or thyroid tissue (not recorded which). The V gene is TRBV5-6, the J gene TRBJ2-7; a possible D gene is TRBD1 (6 bases). The CDR3 sequence: CASSAGTNEQYF. The CDR3 DNA is TGTGCCAGCAGCGCTGGGACAAACGAGCAGTACTTC.